The 23 T cell receptor beta chains below come from one sample, sequenced in a study of early stage breast cancer tumors. The assay was immunoSEQ multiplex PCR, and TCRdb's table has in-frame clones only and misses some. The sample consists of under 45,000 clones, about two thirds of them appearing once. Material: blood. Receptors were obtained from a person aged 50-59 years with breast cancer.

This clone was picked up a small number of times. CDR3 nucleotide sequence: TGTGCCAGCAGCCGGGACAGAGGGCAGCCCCAGCATTTT. Amino acid sequence: CASSRDRGQPQHF. The chain recombines TRBV7-2 with TRBJ1-5; the match to TRBD1 covers 7 bases. The V gene end was trimmed by 5 bases and the J gene end by 7 bases; junction bases not matched to a gene: 5. Per germline, CDR1 SGHTA and CDR2 FQGNSA. This CDR3 region has 13 residues.

This clone was seen just once. This chain joins TRBV10-3 and TRBJ2-5; tentatively, D is TRBD1 (6 bases). Trimming took 7 bases from V and 1 from J, leaving 13 bases between them. The CDR3 sequence is 14 residues long. CDR1 ENHRY and CDR2 SYGVKD come from the germline V gene. CDR3 loop: CAIMGSQGQETQYF. The CDR3 coding sequence is TGTGCCATCATGGGGTCACAGGGCCAAGAGACCCAGTACTTC.

V gene TRBV10-2 combines with J gene TRBJ2-7; TRBD1 matches at 9 bases. The CDR3 extends over 15 amino acids. Germline V lookup: CDR1 WSHSY, CDR2 SAAADI. Here the CDR3 reads CASSDGTGFSYEQYV. The CDR3 DNA is TGCGCCAGCAGTGATGGGACAGGGTTCTCCTACGAACAGTACGTC.

The gene calls are TRBV11-3 and TRBJ2-1; D remains unclear. The CDR3 loop spans 13 amino acids. V was pared by 5 bases and J by 8 bases, with 13 bases between. Germline V CDR1 and CDR2: SGHNT, YENEEA. CDR3 nucleotide sequence: TGTGCCAGCAGCGAGGTGAGCGACGATGAGCAGTTCTTC. Encoded protein: CASSEVSDDEQFF. Based on the CDR3 plus reference TRBV11-3 and TRBJ2-1, the full variable domain is EAGVVQSPRYKIIEKKQPVAFWCNPISGHNTLYWYLQNLGQGPELLIRYENEEAVDDSQLPKDRFSAERLKGVDSTLKIQPAELGDSAVYLCASSEVSDDEQFFGPGTRLTVL.

This clone was counted between two and nine times. CDR3 residues: CASGLGTLYNEQFF. DNA of the CDR3: TGTGCTAGTGGCCTCGGGACTTTATACAATGAGCAGTTCTTC. The chain combines TRBV12-5 with TRBJ2-1; a weak D match, TRBD2 (6 bases). This CDR3 is built from 14 residues. Germline CDR1 reads LGHNT; CDR2 reads FRNRAP. Trimming took off 6 bases at V and 4 bases at J, with 13 bases between the two ends.

The chain employs TRBV7-6 and TRBJ2-3; 10 bases match TRBD2. The CDR3 spans 15 residues. Per germline, CDR1 SGHVS and CDR2 FNYEAQ. Germline trimming cut 4 bases from V and 3 bases from J; bases unmatched to any gene: 4. CDR3 in DNA: TGTGCCAGCAGCTCGACTAGCGGGTTTACAGATACGCAGTATTTT. Protein product: CASSSTSGFTDTQYF.

The chain couples TRBV19 to TRBJ2-5, with 7 bases fitting TRBD1. V shed 7 bases, J shed 3 bases, and the junction held 8 bases outside the gene matches. The CDR3 runs to 14 residues. Germline V gene data show CDR1 as LNHDA and CDR2 as SQIVND (reference sequence). CDR3 in amino acids: CASTSSGGKETQYF. CDR3 DNA: TGTGCCAGTACCAGCTCAGGGGGAAAAGAGACCCAGTACTTC.

This clone has only a few counts. The V and J genes are TRBV6-6 and TRBJ1-5; D is undetermined. Germline V gives CDR1 MNHNY, CDR2 SVGAGI (reference sequence). CDR3 length: 16 amino acids. V was clipped by 2 bases and J by 4 bases, with 15 bases between them. CDR3 residues: CASSYDFGLGNQPQHF. The CDR3 bases are TGTGCCAGCAGTTACGACTTCGGACTGGGAAATCAGCCCCAGCATTTT.

This sequence joins TRBV9 and TRBJ1-4, with 7 bases matching TRBD1. Germline V gene sequence: CDR1 SGDLS, CDR2 YYNGEE. The V segment lost 3 bases and the J segment 2 bases; nucleotides outside the gene matches: 4. The CDR3 is 15 amino acids. The CDR3 nucleotides read TGTGCCAGCAGCGCCCGACAGGGTACTAATGAAAAACTGTTTTTT. This sequence encodes CASSARQGTNEKLFF.

V and J are TRBV21-1 and TRBJ1-5; the table's D call, TRBD1, was not checked against the DNA. TRBV21-1 is marked as a pseudogene. There are 17 residues in the CDR3. The CDR3 sequence: CASSPNQVGGAGQPQHF. CDR3 sequence (DNA): TGTGCCAGCAGCCCTAACCAAGTAGGGGGCGCAGGTCAGCCCCAGCATTTT.

This clone was recorded only once. The chain joins TRBV18 to TRBJ2-1, with a tentative D call TRBD2 (5 bases). CDR1 and CDR2 (germline): KGHSH, LQKENI. The CDR3 sequence is 14 residues long. V lost 3 bases, J lost 7 bases, and 13 bases lay in between. CDR3 protein: CASSPLLDDNEQFF. The CDR3 nucleotides are TGTGCCAGCTCACCTCTACTAGACGATAATGAGCAGTTCTTC.

This clone was counted only a few times. The rearrangement links TRBV30 to TRBJ2-1, with D possibly matching TRBD1 (6 bases). CDR3 length: 14 amino acids. The V and J ends lost 0 bases and 0 bases respectively, with 6 bases between them. Germline lookup yields CDR1 GTSNPN and CDR2 SVGIG (reference sequence). The CDR3 DNA is TGTGCCTGGAGTGTAGGGGGCTCCTACAATGAGCAGTTCTTC. Translation: CAWSVGGSYNEQFF.

With regard to this clone: Compared with germline, one end of the junction differs, possibly owing to a read error. The sample carries other DNA sequences with the same CDR3. The V call is TRBV5-1, the J call TRBJ2-1, with D perhaps TRBD2 (7 bases). Looked up from germline, CDR1 is SGHRS and CDR2 is YFSETQ. The CDR3 has 16 residues. The CDR3 DNA is TGCGCCAGCAGCTTGTCACTAGCGAGGGGGGTCAATGAGCAATTCTTC. Translated: CASSLSLARGVNEQFF.

This chain links TRBV29-1 with TRBJ2-3; 8 nucleotides line up with TRBD2. Unmatched junction bases numbered 5, after V lost 3 bases and J lost 6 bases. The CDR3 runs 13 residues. From germline, CDR1 is SQVTM and CDR2 ANQGSEA. The CDR3 loop reads CSVDYGRGDTQYF. CDR3 coding DNA: TGCAGCGTTGATTACGGGAGGGGGGATACGCAGTATTTT.

This clone occurred once. This chain joins TRBV4-3 and TRBJ1-3; D call uncertain. The CDR3 has 12 amino acids. Trimming stripped 6 bases from V and 9 bases from J, with 12 bases between. Germline lookup yields CDR1 LGHNA and CDR2 YSLEER. The CDR3 reads CASSYSSGTIYF. The CDR3 DNA reads TGCGCCAGCAGTTATTCCTCGGGCACCATATATTTT.

The genes are TRBV5-6 and TRBJ1-2; 9 bases fit TRBD1. The CDR3 consists of 15 residues. The V and J ends lost 2 bases and 4 bases, in that order; junction bases with no gene match: 6. CDR1 is SGHDT, CDR2 YYEEEE, per germline. This CDR3 is CASSFTGGATYGYTF. CDR3 nucleotide sequence: TGTGCCAGCAGCTTCACAGGGGGCGCCACCTATGGCTACACCTTC.

Only a few counts were recorded for this clone. The rearrangement links TRBV2 to TRBJ2-1; 10 nucleotides agree with TRBD2. The germline CDR1 and CDR2 sequences are SNHLY and FYNNEI. The CDR3 spans 15 residues. V was clipped by 6 bases and J by 6 bases; unmatched bases: 8. The CDR3 spells CASRDSGGARNEQFF. The CDR3 nucleotides read TGTGCCAGCAGAGACAGCGGGGGGGCCCGCAATGAGCAGTTCTTC.

This chain connects TRBV11-3 to TRBJ1-1; 8 bases align to TRBD1. The CDR3 spans 14 residues. Germline CDR1 is SGHNT and CDR2 is YENEEA. V trimming: 4 bases; J trimming: 3 bases; junction bases outside the gene matches: 4. CDR3 sequence reads: CASSSPQGDTEAFF. CDR3 in DNA: TGTGCCAGCAGCTCGCCACAGGGGGACACTGAAGCTTTCTTT.

This rearrangement joins TRBV4-1 to TRBJ2-2, with TRBD2 matching 7 bases. Looked up from germline, CDR1 is MGHRA and CDR2 is YSYEKL. The junction had 5 bases not matched to a gene; V was cut back by 2 bases and J by 5 bases. The CDR3 covers 15 residues. CDR3: CASSQTNSGTGELFF. The CDR3 coding sequence is TGCGCCAGCAGCCAAACTAATAGCGGGACCGGGGAGCTGTTTTTT.

The chain carries TRBV4-3 and TRBJ2-1; maybe TRBD1 (5 bases). This CDR3 has 14 amino acids. V shed 1 base and J shed 9 bases, with 13 bases lying between them. CDR1 and CDR2 from the germline V gene are LGHNA and YSLEER. The CDR3 protein is CASSQGTSPIEQFF. Written as DNA, the CDR3 is TGCGCCAGCAGCCAAGGGACAAGTCCAATTGAGCAGTTCTTC.

Concerning this clone: This sample also contains other DNA sequences that code for the same CDR3. The chain recombines TRBV19 with TRBJ2-1; D unresolved. V dropped 3 bases and J dropped 5 bases, with 8 bases sitting between them. The germline V gene has CDR1 LNHDA and CDR2 SQIVND (reference sequence). This CDR3 contains 13 residues. The CDR3 spells CASSIGANNEQFF. Written as DNA, the CDR3 is TGTGCCAGTAGTATTGGAGCGAACAATGAGCAGTTCTTC. The variable domain in full, with the rest retrieved from reference TRBV19 and TRBJ2-1, is DGGITQSPKYLFRKEGQNVTLSCEQNLNHDAMYWYRQDPGQGLRLIYYSQIVNDFQKGDIAEGYSVSREKKESFPLTVTSAQKNPTAFYLCASSIGANNEQFFGPGTRLTVL.

This chain connects TRBV6-1 to TRBJ1-5, with D maybe TRBD1 (5 bases). Trimming removed 4 bases at V and 0 bases at J, with 7 bases between. CDR1 MNHNS and CDR2 SASEGT come from the germline V gene. The CDR3 length is 14 residues. The CDR3 spells CASSGDSSNQPQHF. In nucleotides, the CDR3 is TGTGCCAGCAGTGGGGACTCTAGCAATCAGCCCCAGCATTTT.

The V gene is TRBV7-2, the J gene TRBJ1-4; D remains unclear. The CDR3 contains 14 residues. Trimming removed 5 bases from V and 3 bases from J, with 10 bases in between. The germline gives CDR1 SGHTA, CDR2 FQGNSA. The CDR3 protein is CASSPRTSNEKLFF. The CDR3 region has the DNA TGTGCCAGCAGCCCGCGGACTTCTAATGAAAAACTGTTTTTT.